These 20 T cell receptor beta chains came from one sample sequenced in a study of T-cell reconstitution after alpha-beta-depleted transplantation in children. The TCRbeta library was prepared with unique molecular identifiers. TCRdb redid the calling of the PCR reads with MiXCR, one entry per CDR3 protein. The sample records hundreds of thousands of distinct CDR3 sequences, about an eighth being singletons. Sequences were derived from PBMCs, sampled before TCRalphabeta/CD19-depleted stem cell transplant. These receptors were taken from a girl aged 2-10 years with congenital amegakaryocytic thrombocytopenia, due to receive a stem cell transplant.

This clonotype has just a few counts. The chain uses TRBV5-1 and TRBJ2-1, with 9 bases aligning to TRBD1. The J segment lost 3 bases and the V segment lost 4 bases, leaving 8 bases of the junction unmatched. The CDR3 runs to 16 residues. CDR1 is SGHRS and CDR2 is YFSETQ in the germline V gene. Here the CDR3 DNA reads TGCGCCAGCAGCCCCGGGACAGGGTCCTTCTACAATGAGCAGTTCTTC. This sequence encodes CASSPGTGSFYNEQFF. The whole variable domain, filled in from reference TRBV5-1 and TRBJ2-1, reads KAGVTQTPRYLIKTRGQQVTLSCSPISGHRSVSWYQQTPGQGLQFLFEYFSETQRNKGNFPGRFSGRQFSNSRSEMNVSTLELGDSALYLCASSPGTGSFYNEQFFGPGTRLTVL.

With respect to this clonotype: The junction departs from germline at one end; a sequencing error may be responsible. The chain uses TRBV25-1 and TRBJ1-1; D ambiguous. The germline V gene encodes CDR1 MGHDK and CDR2 SYGVNS. The CDR3 has 14 residues. The CDR3 DNA is TGTGCCAGCAGAGAATGGGGAGAGAACACTGAAGCTTTCTTT. Its protein product is CASREWGENTEAFF.

There are many counts of this clonotype. This chain joins TRBV5-4 and TRBJ2-7; TRBD1 agrees at 7 bases. Germline V lookup: CDR1 SGHNT, CDR2 YYREEE (reference sequence). The V gene end was trimmed by 5 bases and the J gene end by 1 base; junction bases not matched to a gene: 6. The CDR3 spans 14 residues. The DNA of the CDR3 is TGTGCCAGCAGTTCCGGGACAGAGTCCTACGAGCAGTACTTC. As protein: CASSSGTESYEQYF.

This chain joins TRBV2 and TRBJ2-2; D possibly corresponds to TRBD2 (6 bases). V was cut by 11 bases and J by 3 bases, with 10 bases left in between. This CDR3 region has 12 residues. Germline V gene data show CDR1 as SNHLY and CDR2 as FYNNEI. CDR3 in DNA: TGTGCCGGCGGGGTTGACACCGGGGAGCTGTTTTTT. It translates to CAGGVDTGELFF.

This clonotype turned up a few times. The gene calls are TRBV29-1 and TRBJ2-1; a possible D gene is TRBD2 (5 bases). Trimming took off 7 bases at V and 8 bases at J, with 12 bases between the two ends. Germline assignment: CDR1 SQVTM and CDR2 ANQGSEA. The CDR3 sequence is 11 residues long. The CDR3, as DNA: TGCAGCGCGTTAGAGGGAGATGAGCAGTTCTTC. Protein product: CSALEGDEQFF.

This clonotype turned up a few times. The V call is TRBV5-5, the J call TRBJ2-7, with D maybe TRBD1 (6 bases). The V gene's germline CDR1 is SGHKS and CDR2 YYEKEE (reference sequence). The CDR3 spans 14 residues. Trimming cost V 4 bases and J 3 bases, with 14 bases left between them. The CDR3: CASSPLTGVYEQYF. The CDR3 coding sequence is TGTGCCAGCAGCCCCTTGACAGGAGTCTACGAGCAGTACTTC.

This clonotype occurred many times. The chain joins TRBV6-6 to TRBJ2-2; no reliable D call. Germline loops: CDR1 MNHNY, CDR2 SVGAGI (reference sequence). There are 13 residues in the CDR3. Deletions cut 0 bases from V and 6 bases from J, with 5 bases between. CDR3 in amino acids: CASSYSLAGELFF. The CDR3 DNA is TGTGCCAGCAGTTACTCGTTAGCCGGGGAGCTGTTTTTT.

This clonotype was counted ten times or more. The rearrangement uses TRBV5-1 and TRBJ2-3; D possibly corresponds to TRBD2 (5 bases). Trimming removed 1 base at V and 6 bases at J, with 9 bases between. CDR1 and CDR2 from the germline V gene are SGHRS and YFSETQ. This CDR3 has 13 amino acids. In DNA form, the CDR3 reads TGCGCCAGCAGCTTGCGGCCGGGGGATACGCAGTATTTT. This gives the protein CASSLRPGDTQYF.

This clonotype has a count of ten or more. The V call is TRBV20-1, the J call TRBJ2-2; D not certain. Germline-derived CDR1 and CDR2 are DFQATT and SNEGSKA (reference sequence). V was pared by 3 bases and J by 4 bases, with 6 bases between. The CDR3 covers 12 residues. The CDR3 loop reads CSASRSTGELFF. The CDR3 DNA reads as TGCAGTGCTAGCAGGTCCACCGGGGAGCTGTTTTTT.

The rearrangement links TRBV3-1 to TRBJ1-1; 7 bases agree with TRBD1. Losses at the gene ends were 3 bases for V and 6 bases for J; bases not matched to a gene: 7. There are 14 residues in the CDR3. Germline lookup yields CDR1 LGHDT and CDR2 YNNKEL (reference sequence). CDR3 in DNA: TGTGCCAGCAGCCACACAGACAGGGCCCCTGAAGCTTTCTTT. The encoded protein is CASSHTDRAPEAFF.

This clonotype has at least ten counts. CDR3 sequence: CASTKGEWVPGNTIYF. The CDR3, as DNA: TGTGCCAGCACAAAGGGGGAATGGGTACCTGGAAACACCATATATTTT. This rearrangement joins TRBV9 to TRBJ1-3; possibly TRBD1 for D (6 bases). Trimming stripped 6 bases from V and 2 bases from J, with 18 bases between. The germline CDR1 and CDR2 sequences are SGDLS and YYNGEE. The length of the CDR3 is 16 residues. Combining the CDR3 with reference TRBV9 and TRBJ1-3 gives the whole variable domain DSGVTQTPKHLITATGQRVTLRCSPRSGDLSVYWYQQSLDQGLQFLIQYYNGEERAKGNILERFSAQQFPDLHSELNLSSLELGDSALYFCASTKGEWVPGNTIYFGEGSWLTVV.

About this clonotype: This clone may be a read error of a much larger clone one base away. V and J are TRBV20-1 and TRBJ1-1; TRBD1 is a possible D gene (5 bases). The CDR3 extends over 13 amino acids. Germline lookup yields CDR1 DFQATT and CDR2 SNEGSKA (reference sequence). CDR3 protein: CSARQGPNPEAFF. For the CDR3, the DNA is TGCAGTGCTAGACAGGGCCCGAACCCTGAAGCTTTCTTT.

This rearrangement joins TRBV12-3 or TRBV12-4 to TRBJ2-5, with D unclear. Trimming cost V 5 bases and J 4 bases, with 17 bases left between them. The CDR3 extends over 15 amino acids. The CDR3 protein is CASSVRRRRLETQYF. In DNA form, the CDR3 reads TGTGCCAGCAGTGTCAGGAGAAGGCGATTAGAGACCCAGTACTTC.

This clonotype has a count of ten or more. The CDR3 reads CASSLYALAGAADEQFF. The DNA for the CDR3 is TGCGCCAGCAGCTTGTACGCCCTAGCGGGAGCTGCGGATGAGCAGTTCTTC. The V call is TRBV5-1, the J call TRBJ2-1; 10 bases are shared with TRBD2. The CDR3 consists of 17 residues. After removal of 1 base from V and 8 bases from J, the junction contained 12 bases not matched to a gene. Per the germline V gene, CDR1 is SGHRS and CDR2 is YFSETQ.

The chain combines TRBV7-9 with TRBJ2-7; D ambiguous. Germline V gene data show CDR1 as SEHNR and CDR2 as FQNEAQ (reference sequence). CDR3 length: 15 amino acids. V was shortened by 5 bases and J by 2 bases, with 16 bases between the two germline ends. CDR3 amino acids: CASSPTLQATYEQYF. The CDR3 DNA is TGTGCCAGCAGCCCGACGCTCCAAGCTACCTACGAGCAGTACTTC.

This chain connects TRBV7-8 to TRBJ2-4; TRBD1 is a possible D gene (5 bases). V was trimmed by 6 bases and J by 2 bases, leaving 17 bases between them. The germline V gene has CDR1 SGHVS and CDR2 FQNEAQ. CDR3 size: 16 residues. In nucleotides, the CDR3 is TGTGCCAGCAGTACAAGGGGAAACTGGCCCAAAAACATTCAGTACTTC. Protein: CASSTRGNWPKNIQYF.

The V and J genes are TRBV4-1 and TRBJ2-2; a weak D match, TRBD2 (7 bases). V dropped 0 bases and J dropped 3 bases, with 17 bases sitting between them. The length of the CDR3 is 18 residues. Per the germline V gene, CDR1 is MGHRA and CDR2 is YSYEKL. In DNA, the CDR3 is TGCGCCAGCAGCCAAGATCTTTCGGGGGGCAAGGACACCGGGGAGCTGTTTTTT. It is translated as CASSQDLSGGKDTGELFF.

In this sample, this clonotype turned up many times. This chain connects TRBV29-1 to TRBJ2-3; 12 nucleotides align to TRBD2. After removal of 8 bases from V and 4 bases from J, the junction contained 13 bases not matched to a gene. In germline, CDR1 is SQVTM, CDR2 ANQGSEA. CDR3 length: 16 residues. The CDR3 region has the DNA TGCAGCACTCGCCGCGGACTAGCGGGACTCTCAGATACGCAGTATTTT. Protein: CSTRRGLAGLSDTQYF.

V and J are TRBV5-1 and TRBJ2-2; 10 bases map to TRBD2. Germline V gives CDR1 SGHRS, CDR2 YFSETQ. Germline trimming cut 2 bases from V and 7 bases from J; bases unmatched to any gene: 5. CDR3 length: 15 amino acids. CDR3 sequence (DNA): TGCGCCAGCAGCTTTGGTAGCGGGAGGAACGGGGAGCTGTTTTTT. It specifies CASSFGSGRNGELFF. Complete variable domain (other parts from reference TRBV5-1 and TRBJ2-2): KAGVTQTPRYLIKTRGQQVTLSCSPISGHRSVSWYQQTPGQGLQFLFEYFSETQRNKGNFPGRFSGRQFSNSRSEMNVSTLELGDSALYLCASSFGSGRNGELFFGEGSRLTVL.

This clonotype was seen at least ten times. This chain joins TRBV13 and TRBJ2-1, with D possibly being TRBD2 (5 bases). The CDR3 totals 15 residues. V was clipped by 0 bases and J by 6 bases, with 12 bases between them. CDR1 PRHDT and CDR2 FYEKMQ come from the germline V gene (reference sequence). CDR3 in DNA: TGTGCCAGCAGCTTAGGCGAGGGCTACAGCAATGAGCAGTTCTTC. This encodes CASSLGEGYSNEQFF.